The clone carrying this TCR beta chain was counted only a few times. This entry is derived from a study of T-cell memory formation after mild COVID-19. The V end was cut by 3 bases, the J end by 4 bases, with 9 bases between. Germline V gene sequence: CDR1 MNHEY, CDR2 SVGEGT. The CDR3 totals 13 residues. TCRdb reanalysed the 5' RACE reads using MiXCR and keeps one entry per CDR3 protein. This table has 300,000 to 400,000 distinct CDR3 sequences, 25% to 30% appearing once. The chain has TRBV6-2 or TRBV6-3 and TRBJ2-5, with D unclear. The receptor was isolated from an adult woman who had mild COVID-19 (a few samples of this study predate the infection). Cell type and time point are not known. What was sequenced was PBMCs or a T cell subset sorted from them (not recorded which). As DNA, the CDR3 is TGTGCCAGCAGTTATGTGGCAGGAGAGACCCAGTACTTC. This sequence encodes CASSYVAGETQYF.